These 11 T cell receptor beta chains were all obtained from the same sample, sequenced in a study of shared clonotypes between healthy human individuals. Assay: immunoSEQ multiplex PCR; the TCRdb copy retains only in-frame clones and omits some. This table has hundreds of thousands of clones, less than 85% appearing once. Sequenced: memory CD4+ T cells sorted from blood. Subset of the sample: CD45RA-negative fraction. The receptors come from a woman between 25 and 40 years old in good health.

This clone was detected only a few times. The CDR3 DNA is TGTGCCAGCAGCCGGCCGGGACAGGGCTTCTACGAGCAGTACTTC. Its translation: CASSRPGQGFYEQYF. The chain is built from TRBV11-2 and TRBJ2-7, with 9 bases matching TRBD1. CDR1 and CDR2 (germline): SGHAT, FQNNGV. The CDR3 extends over 15 amino acids. Germline trimming cut 5 bases from V and 3 bases from J; bases unmatched to any gene: 8.

Only one count was recorded for this clone. This chain connects TRBV7-6 to TRBJ1-5; D remains ambiguous. The V and J ends lost 5 bases and 0 bases respectively, with 14 bases between them. Germline CDR1 SGHVS, CDR2 FNYEAQ. The CDR3 runs to 16 residues. The CDR3 DNA sequence: TGTGCCAGCAGCCTAAAAGAGACACGTAGCAATCAGCCCCAGCATTTT. Its protein product is CASSLKETRSNQPQHF.

The chain combines TRBV5-6 with TRBJ1-3, with TRBD1 identical over 8 bases. Germline values: CDR1 SGHDT, CDR2 YYEEEE. The CDR3 has 14 amino acids. V lost 4 bases to trimming and J lost 11 bases; unmatched junction nucleotides: 11. CDR3 in DNA: TGTGCCAGCAGCCGGGACAGGTTCGGTTTCGCCATATATTTT. Its protein product is CASSRDRFGFAIYF.

In this sample, this clone turned up once. This chain uses TRBV7-2 with TRBJ2-1; 9 positions match TRBD1. Germline V gene sequence: CDR1 SGHTA, CDR2 FQGNSA. This CDR3 contains 15 residues. The trim removed 5 bases at V and 7 bases at J, leaving 9 bases unmatched. The CDR3 region has the DNA TGTGCCAGCAGCCTATGGACAGGGGAAGGGAATGAGCAGTTCTTC. Protein product: CASSLWTGEGNEQFF.

This clone is a singleton in its sample. The V gene is TRBV27, the J gene TRBJ1-4; TRBD1 might be the D (5 bases). Germline CDR1 is MNHEY and CDR2 is SMNVEV (reference sequence). V was clipped by 5 bases and J by 0 bases, with 10 bases between them. The CDR3 sequence is 15 residues long. This CDR3 is CASSLRTPTNEKLFF. The CDR3 DNA sequence: TGTGCCAGCAGTCTACGGACACCAACTAATGAAAAACTGTTTTTT.

For this clone: Other DNA sequences within the sample encode an identical CDR3. J is TRBJ1-5 and V is TRBV9; the match to TRBD1 covers 9 bases. Per the germline V gene, CDR1 is SGDLS and CDR2 is YYNGEE. V lost 2 bases, J lost 3 bases, and 3 bases stayed unmatched. The CDR3 covers 15 residues. The CDR3: CASSVDRGDNQPQHF. For the CDR3, the DNA is TGTGCCAGCAGCGTGGACAGGGGAGACAATCAGCCCCAGCATTTT. The variable domain in full, completed from reference TRBV9 and TRBJ1-5, reads DSGVTQTPKHLITATGQRVTLRCSPRSGDLSVYWYQQSLDQGLQFLIQYYNGEERAKGNILERFSAQQFPDLHSELNLSSLELGDSALYFCASSVDRGDNQPQHFGDGTRLSIL.

The chain uses TRBV28 and TRBJ2-5; D possibly corresponds to TRBD1 (6 bases). Germline V gene data show CDR1 as MDHEN and CDR2 as SYDVKM. V lost 2 bases, J lost 2 bases, and 9 bases lay in between. This CDR3 contains 14 residues. In nucleotides, the CDR3 is TGTGCCAGCAGTTTACTGGACAGTCAAGAGACCCAGTACTTC. This encodes CASSLLDSQETQYF.

The chain is built from TRBV5-6 and TRBJ2-6; D gene ambiguous. Germline CDR1 SGHDT, CDR2 YYEEEE. The V gene lost 4 bases and the J gene lost 0 bases, with 11 bases spanning the gap. This CDR3 has 16 amino acids. The CDR3 DNA follows: TGTGCCAGCAGCCCGTTACCCGGCTCTGGGGCCAACGTCCTGACTTTC. This encodes CASSPLPGSGANVLTF.

This rearrangement joins TRBV7-9 to TRBJ1-4; D not resolved. This CDR3 has 15 amino acids. Trimming pared 7 bases from V and 3 bases from J, leaving 15 bases between. Germline CDR1 is SEHNR and CDR2 is FQNEAQ (reference sequence). The CDR3 loop is CASTKGDRANEKLFF. The DNA of the CDR3 is TGTGCCAGCACCAAAGGTGATCGGGCTAATGAAAAACTGTTTTTT.

The chain is built from TRBV7-8 and TRBJ2-5, with D perhaps assigned TRBD1 or TRBD2 (6 bases each). The CDR3 is 12 amino acids. Germline V gene lookup returns CDR1 SGHVS and CDR2 FQNEAQ. V lost 5 bases and J 6 bases, leaving 10 bases between the germline ends. The CDR3 sequence is CASSQGRKTQYF. CDR3 nucleotides: TGTGCCAGCAGCCAGGGGAGGAAGACCCAGTACTTC.

With respect to this clone: Other DNA sequences of this sample code for an identical CDR3. This rearrangement joins TRBV11-2 to TRBJ2-7, with D unclear. The ends were cut back, 0 bases at V and 1 base at J, with 1 base in the middle. CDR1 SGHAT and CDR2 FQNNGV come from the germline V gene. CDR3 length equals 12 residues. The CDR3 region is CASSLDSYEQYF. Here the CDR3 DNA reads TGTGCCAGCAGCTTAGATTCCTACGAGCAGTACTTC. Full variable domain (outside the CDR3, taken from reference TRBV11-2 and TRBJ2-7): EAGVAQSPRYKIIEKRQSVAFWCNPISGHATLYWYQQILGQGPKLLIQFQNNGVVDDSQLPKDRFSAERLKGVDSTLKIQPAKLEDSAVYLCASSLDSYEQYFGPGTRLTVT.